These 8 T cell receptor beta chains originate from one sample sequenced in a study of vaccination effects on CD4 cells after COVID-19 (dated 2022 in TCRdb). In the ViraFEST assay, PBMC were stimulated with viral peptide pools, and TCR sequencing was then used to find antigen-specific CD4+ T cell clonotypes based on their expansion. After around 10 days of culture, CD4+ T cells were isolated with the EasySep CD4+ T cell isolation kit. Negative nucleocapsid antibody results before and after vaccination confirmed that the healthy vaccine recipients had no prior SARS-CoV-2 infection. Library preparation was by the immunoSEQ multiplex PCR assay. Not all clones reach the TCRdb copy of this immuneACCESS table, which keeps in-frame sequences only. Checked studies attribute under half of the gap to unresolved V genes and leave the rest unexplained. This sample has 40,000 to 45,000 clones in its table, and around 78% of those were observed once. The ten largest clones represent 10% to 14% of the sample.

Their recognized antigens are unknown. This sample comprised CD4+ T cells from PBMCs cultured with SARS-CoV-2 spike peptides, obtained before COVID-19 vaccination. This specimen's cell subset or site label, interpreted: SARS-CoV-2 spike overlapping peptide pool stimulation. The source of these receptors is a human donor who received a COVID-19 vaccine.

The chain is built from TRBV30 and TRBJ2-3; perhaps TRBD1 as D (5 bases). Germline V gene lookup returns CDR1 GTSNPN and CDR2 SVGIG (reference sequence). This CDR3 contains 14 residues. V was clipped by 8 bases and J by 2 bases, with 17 bases between them. Here the CDR3 reads CAGARALYTDTQYF. CDR3 bases: TGTGCCGGCGCCAGGGCCCTTTACACAGATACGCAGTATTTT.

The gene calls are TRBV30 and TRBJ1-3, with D hard to call. CDR1 GTSNPN and CDR2 SVGIG come from the germline V gene (reference sequence). This CDR3 comprises 15 residues. The ends were cut back, 2 bases at V and 0 bases at J, with 11 bases in the middle. CDR3 residues: CAWSPGSSSGNTIYF. CDR3 bases: TGTGCCTGGAGTCCGGGGTCGAGCTCTGGAAACACCATATATTTT.

V and J are TRBV7-3 and TRBJ2-3; TRBD2 agrees at 13 bases. The V and J ends lost 5 bases and 5 bases, in that order; junction bases with no gene match: 7. The CDR3 extends over 16 amino acids. Germline V gives CDR1 SGHTA, CDR2 FQGTGA. Here the CDR3 reads CASSPTSGGAGDTQYF. CDR3 nucleotide sequence: TGTGCCAGCAGCCCTACTAGCGGGGGGGCAGGAGATACGCAGTATTTT.

The chain carries TRBV18 and TRBJ1-1; perhaps TRBD1 as D (5 bases). The CDR3 runs to 14 residues. Germline-derived CDR1 and CDR2 are KGHSH and LQKENI. Trimming stripped 3 bases from V and 5 bases from J, with 13 bases between. CDR3 region: CASSPGGGRTEAFF. The CDR3 coding sequence is TGTGCCAGCTCACCCGGCGGGGGTAGGACTGAAGCTTTCTTT.

V gene TRBV9 combines with J gene TRBJ2-3; 10 bases map to TRBD2. Germline trimming cut 4 bases from V and 5 bases from J; bases unmatched to any gene: 7. The CDR3 is 15 amino acids. The germline gives CDR1 SGDLS, CDR2 YYNGEE. The CDR3 DNA is TGTGCCAGCAGCTTTAGCGGGGGGCAGGTAGATACGCAGTATTTT. Protein: CASSFSGGQVDTQYF.

This chain links TRBV10-1 with TRBJ2-2; TRBD1 agrees at 7 bases. CDR3 length: 13 amino acids. Germline V lookup: CDR1 WNHNN, CDR2 SYGVQD (reference sequence). The junction had 2 bases not matched to a gene; V was cut back by 6 bases and J by 4 bases. The CDR3 coding sequence is TGCGCCAGCAGCAGGGACAGCACCGGGGAGCTGTTTTTT. Its translation: CASSRDSTGELFF.

Points on this clone: Other nucleotide sequences in the sample specify the same CDR3. The V gene is TRBV18, the J gene TRBJ2-7; a weak D match, TRBD2 (6 bases). Trimming took off 4 bases at V and 1 base at J, with 11 bases between the two ends. CDR1 and CDR2 (germline): KGHSH, LQKENI. The CDR3 runs 14 residues. The CDR3 reads CASSQGGRSYEQYV. CDR3 DNA sequence: TGTGCCAGCTCACAGGGAGGAAGATCCTACGAGCAGTACGTC.

This clone appeared a few times. This chain connects TRBV3-1 (or the pseudogene TRBV3-2) to TRBJ2-1, with TRBD1 identical over 8 bases. The CDR3 spans 15 residues. In germline, CDR1 is LGHDT, CDR2 YNNKEL (reference sequence). V shed 1 base and J 5 bases; nucleotides not matched to a gene: 4. The CDR3 region is CASSQGPTGDNEQFF. The CDR3 DNA reads as TGTGCCAGCAGCCAAGGGCCGACAGGGGACAATGAGCAGTTCTTC.